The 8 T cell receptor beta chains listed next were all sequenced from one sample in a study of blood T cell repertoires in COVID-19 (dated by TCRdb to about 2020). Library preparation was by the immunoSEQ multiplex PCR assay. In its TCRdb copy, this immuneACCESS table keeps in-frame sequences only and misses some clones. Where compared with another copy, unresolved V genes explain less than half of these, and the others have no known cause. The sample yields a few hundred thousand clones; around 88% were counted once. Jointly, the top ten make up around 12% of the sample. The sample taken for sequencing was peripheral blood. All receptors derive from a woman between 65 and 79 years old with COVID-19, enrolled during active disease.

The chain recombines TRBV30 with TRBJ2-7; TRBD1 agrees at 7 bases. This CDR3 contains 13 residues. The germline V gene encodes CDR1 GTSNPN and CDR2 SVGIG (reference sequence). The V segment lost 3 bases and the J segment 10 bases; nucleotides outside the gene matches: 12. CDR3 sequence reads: CAWSTGAREIQYF. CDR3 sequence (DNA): TGTGCCTGGAGCACAGGGGCGAGAGAGATCCAGTACTTC.

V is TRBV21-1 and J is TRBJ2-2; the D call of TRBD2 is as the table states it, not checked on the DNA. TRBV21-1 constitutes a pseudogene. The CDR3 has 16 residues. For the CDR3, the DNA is TGTGCCAGCAGCATGCCCCGGGGGTCCAGGACCGGGGAGCTGTTTTTT. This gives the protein CASSMPRGSRTGELFF.

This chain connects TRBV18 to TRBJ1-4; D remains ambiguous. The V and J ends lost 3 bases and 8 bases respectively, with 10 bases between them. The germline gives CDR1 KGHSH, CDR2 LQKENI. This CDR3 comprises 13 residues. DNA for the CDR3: TGTGCCAGCTCACCTTATGCGGGCGAAAAACTGTTTTTT. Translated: CASSPYAGEKLFF.

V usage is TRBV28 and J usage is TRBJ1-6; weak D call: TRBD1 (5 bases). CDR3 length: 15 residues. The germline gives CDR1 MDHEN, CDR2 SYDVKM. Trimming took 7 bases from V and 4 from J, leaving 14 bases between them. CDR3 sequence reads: CASIPHQGYNSPLHF. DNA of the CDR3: TGTGCCAGCATCCCCCACCAGGGTTATAATTCACCCCTCCACTTT. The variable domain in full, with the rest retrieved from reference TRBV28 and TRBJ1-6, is DVKVTQSSRYLVKRTGEKVFLECVQDMDHENMFWYRQDPGLGLRLIYFSYDVKMKEKGDIPEGYSVSREKKERFSLILESASTNQTSMYLCASIPHQGYNSPLHFGNGTRLTVT.

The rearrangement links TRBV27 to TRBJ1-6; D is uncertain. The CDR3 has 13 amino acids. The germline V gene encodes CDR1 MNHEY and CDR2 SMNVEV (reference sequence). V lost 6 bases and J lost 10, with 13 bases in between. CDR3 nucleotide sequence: TGTGCCAGCAGCCCGCGTCGAGGATCACCCCTCCACTTT. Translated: CASSPRRGSPLHF.

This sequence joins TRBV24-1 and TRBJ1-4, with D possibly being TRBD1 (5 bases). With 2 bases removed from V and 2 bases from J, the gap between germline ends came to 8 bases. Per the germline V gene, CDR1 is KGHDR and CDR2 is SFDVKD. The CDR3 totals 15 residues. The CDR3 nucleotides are TGTGCCACCAGTGATTCCGCAGGGACTAATGAAAAACTGTTTTTT. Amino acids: CATSDSAGTNEKLFF.

The CDR3 protein is CASSWGQYEQYF. CDR3 DNA: TGCGCCAGCAGCTGGGGACAGTACGAGCAGTACTTC. The V and J genes are TRBV5-1 and TRBJ2-7, with 7 nucleotides matching TRBD1. The V segment lost 3 bases and the J segment 4 bases; nucleotides outside the gene matches: 1. The V gene's germline CDR1 is SGHRS and CDR2 YFSETQ. The CDR3 spans 12 residues.

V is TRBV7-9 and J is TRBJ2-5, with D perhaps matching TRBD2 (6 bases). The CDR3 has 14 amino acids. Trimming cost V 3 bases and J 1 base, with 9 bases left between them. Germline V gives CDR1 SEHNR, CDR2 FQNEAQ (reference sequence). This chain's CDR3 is CASSFKLAQETQYF. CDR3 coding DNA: TGTGCCAGCAGCTTCAAACTAGCCCAAGAGACCCAGTACTTC.